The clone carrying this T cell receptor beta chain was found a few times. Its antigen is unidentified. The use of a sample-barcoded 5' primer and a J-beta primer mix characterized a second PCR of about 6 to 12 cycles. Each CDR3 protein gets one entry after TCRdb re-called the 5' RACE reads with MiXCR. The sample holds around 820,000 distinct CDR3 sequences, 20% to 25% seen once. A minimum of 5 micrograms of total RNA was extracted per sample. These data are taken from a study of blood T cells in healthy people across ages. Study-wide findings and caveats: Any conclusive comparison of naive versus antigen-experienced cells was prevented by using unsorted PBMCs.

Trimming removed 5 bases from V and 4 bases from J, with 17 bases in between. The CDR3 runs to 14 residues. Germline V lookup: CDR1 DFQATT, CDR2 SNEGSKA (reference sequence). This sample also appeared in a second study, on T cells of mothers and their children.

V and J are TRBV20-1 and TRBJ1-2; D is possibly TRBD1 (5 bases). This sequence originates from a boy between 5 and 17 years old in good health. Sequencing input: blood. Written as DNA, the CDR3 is TGCAGTGCTCTTGACAGAGAAAGACCCTATGGCTACACCTTC. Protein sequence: CSALDRERPYGYTF.